The clone carrying this T cell receptor (beta chain) has a handful of counts. The CDR3 is made up of 13 amino acids. The V end was cut by 3 bases, the J end by 2 bases, with 7 bases between. TCRbeta library construction was performed incorporating unique molecular identifiers. TCRdb processed the PCR reads anew with MiXCR; each CDR3 protein has one entry. The sample contains a few hundred thousand distinct CDR3 sequences, approximately 10% of which appear only once. The sample belongs to a study of T-cell reconstitution after alpha-beta-depleted transplantation in children. Here the sequenced sample was PBMCs from the stem cell graft donor, taken from the stem cell graft. This receptor was identified in a human donor who donated a stem cell graft to a child with acute lymphoblastic leukemia. The chain joins TRBV12-3 or TRBV12-4 to TRBJ2-5; weak D call: TRBD2 (5 bases). The CDR3 DNA reads TGTGCCAGCAGTTTTAAGCGGCAAGAGACCCAGTACTTC. It translates to CASSFKRQETQYF.